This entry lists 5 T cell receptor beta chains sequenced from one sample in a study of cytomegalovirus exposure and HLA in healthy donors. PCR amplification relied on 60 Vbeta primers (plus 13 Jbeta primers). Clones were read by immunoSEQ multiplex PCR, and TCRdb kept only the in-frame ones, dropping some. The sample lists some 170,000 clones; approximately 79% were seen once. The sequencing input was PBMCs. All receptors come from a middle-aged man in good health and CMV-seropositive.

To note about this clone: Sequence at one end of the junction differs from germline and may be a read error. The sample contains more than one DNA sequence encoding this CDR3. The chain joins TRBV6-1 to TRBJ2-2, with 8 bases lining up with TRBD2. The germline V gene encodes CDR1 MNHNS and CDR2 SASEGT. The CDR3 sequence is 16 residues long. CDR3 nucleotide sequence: TGCGCCAGCAGTGAAGCTGCACTAGCGGCTTCCGGGGAGCTGTTTTTT. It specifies CASSEAALAASGELFF.

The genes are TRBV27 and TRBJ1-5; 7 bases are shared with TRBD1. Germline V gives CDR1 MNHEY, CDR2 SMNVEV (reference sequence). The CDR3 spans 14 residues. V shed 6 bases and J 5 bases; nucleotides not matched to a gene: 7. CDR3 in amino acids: CASSRNRGDQPQHF. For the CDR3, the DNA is TGTGCCAGCAGCCGAAACAGGGGTGATCAGCCCCAGCATTTT.

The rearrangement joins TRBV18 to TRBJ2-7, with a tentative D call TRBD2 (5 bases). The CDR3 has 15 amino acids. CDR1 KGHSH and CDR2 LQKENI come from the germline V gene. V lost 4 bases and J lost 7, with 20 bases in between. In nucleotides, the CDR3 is TGTGCCAGCTCACTCCCCTCGGGGTATGGCCGGGAGCAGTACTTC. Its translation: CASSLPSGYGREQYF.

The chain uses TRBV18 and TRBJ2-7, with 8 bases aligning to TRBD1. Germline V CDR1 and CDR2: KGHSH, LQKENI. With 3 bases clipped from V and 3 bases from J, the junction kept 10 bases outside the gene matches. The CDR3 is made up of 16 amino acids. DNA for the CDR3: TGTGCCAGCTCACCGGATATGAGGACAGGGAGCTACGAGCAGTACTTC. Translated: CASSPDMRTGSYEQYF.

CDR3 region: CASTSPSRLGVEQYF. As DNA, the CDR3 is TGTGCCAGCACCTCCCCCTCAAGGCTGGGAGTAGAGCAGTACTTC. The rearrangement uses TRBV6-5 and TRBJ2-7; D may be TRBD2 (5 bases). Germline V gene lookup returns CDR1 MNHEY and CDR2 SVGAGI. V shed 7 bases and J shed 7 bases, with 23 bases lying between them. The CDR3 spans 15 residues.